These 10 T cell receptor beta chains share one sample of origin, sequenced in a study of cytomegalovirus exposure and HLA in healthy donors. Primers: 60 Vbeta forward and 13 Jbeta reverse. Method: immunoSEQ multiplex PCR; TCRdb's copy keeps in-frame clones and lacks some. This table holds some 140,000 clones, 65% to 80% found once. The specimen was PBMCs. Source of these receptors: a man between 18 and 29 years old in good health and CMV-seronegative.

The chain employs TRBV7-2 and TRBJ2-1, with TRBD2 identical over 13 bases. This CDR3 contains 17 residues. V dropped 3 bases and J dropped 6; count of bases not matched to a gene: 8. Looked up from germline, CDR1 is SGHTA and CDR2 is FQGNSA. CDR3 DNA sequence: TGTGCCAGCAGCTTCGCACTAGCGGGGGGGCCTGCCAATGAGCAGTTCTTC. This encodes CASSFALAGGPANEQFF.

This chain uses TRBV5-1 with TRBJ1-4, with TRBD1 matching 10 bases. Germline assignment: CDR1 SGHRS and CDR2 YFSETQ. The junction had 5 bases not matched to a gene; V was cut back by 0 bases and J by 6 bases. This CDR3 contains 16 residues. CDR3 coding DNA: TGCGCCAGCAGCTTGGGCACCGGGACAGGGGATGAAAAACTGTTTTTT. It translates to CASSLGTGTGDEKLFF.

In this sample, this clone turned up a few times. The V call is TRBV7-9, the J call TRBJ2-1; no definite D call. Per germline, CDR1 SEHNR and CDR2 FQNEAQ (reference sequence). Trimming took off 5 bases at V and 7 bases at J, with 9 bases between the two ends. The CDR3 has 12 residues. The chain's CDR3 is CASSPNLNEQFF. The CDR3, as DNA: TGTGCCAGCAGCCCTAACTTGAATGAGCAGTTCTTC.

This chain joins TRBV2 and TRBJ1-1; 11 bases line up with TRBD1. Trimming removed 7 bases from V and 9 bases from J; junction bases left unmatched: 13. Germline V lookup: CDR1 SNHLY, CDR2 FYNNEI. CDR3 length: 15 residues. The CDR3 sequence: CASNGQGALGWKAFF. The DNA of the CDR3 is TGTGCCAGCAACGGACAGGGGGCGCTGGGGTGGAAAGCTTTCTTT.

V usage is TRBV2 and J usage is TRBJ1-1; D is undetermined. Trimming shortened V by 0 bases and J by 5 bases, and 10 bases separated the two germline ends. The CDR3 spans 14 residues. Germline values: CDR1 SNHLY, CDR2 FYNNEI. The chain's CDR3 is CASSEARRETEAFF. The CDR3 DNA is TGTGCCAGCAGTGAAGCGCGAAGGGAGACTGAAGCTTTCTTT.

A few counts support this clone. The gene calls are TRBV6-5 and TRBJ2-4, with D hard to call. Germline values: CDR1 MNHEY, CDR2 SVGAGI. Trimming cost V 0 bases and J 5 bases, with 14 bases left between them. The CDR3 loop spans 16 amino acids. The CDR3 DNA reads as TGTGCCAGCAGTTACTCGAGTTGGGCAGGTGAAAACATTCAGTACTTC. Protein: CASSYSSWAGENIQYF.

This rearrangement joins TRBV14 to TRBJ1-1; 7 positions agree with TRBD1. The ends lost 4 bases at V and 2 bases at J; junction bases unmatched: 7. CDR3 size: 15 residues. CDR1 and CDR2 (germline): SGHDN, FVKESK. The CDR3 spells CASSPHQGVNTEAFF. In nucleotides, the CDR3 is TGTGCCAGCAGCCCACATCAGGGGGTCAACACTGAAGCTTTCTTT. The full variable domain, its missing parts supplied by reference TRBV14 and TRBJ1-1, is EAGVTQFPSHSVIEKGQTVTLRCDPISGHDNLYWYRRVMGKEIKFLLHFVKESKQDESGMPNNRFLAERTGGTYSTLKVQPAELEDSGVYFCASSPHQGVNTEAFFGQGTRLTVV.

CDR3: CASSLYRGRGYYEQYF. CDR3 bases: TGTGCCAGCAGCTTATATAGGGGCAGGGGATACTACGAGCAGTACTTC. The chain has TRBV7-2 and TRBJ2-5; D may be TRBD1 (6 bases). The J call may be wrong; the DNA end is better matched by TRBJ2-7. This CDR3 region has 16 residues. From germline, CDR1 is SGHTA and CDR2 FQGNSA.

The rearrangement joins TRBV10-3 to TRBJ2-1; 7 bases align to TRBD1. This CDR3 has 12 residues. In germline, CDR1 is ENHRY, CDR2 SYGVKD. With 6 bases clipped from V and 7 bases from J, the junction kept 3 bases outside the gene matches. The chain's CDR3 is CAIRDRPNEQFF. For the CDR3, the DNA is TGTGCCATCAGGGACAGGCCGAATGAGCAGTTCTTC.

The chain joins TRBV4-1 to TRBJ1-2; TRBD1 aligns across 9 bases. The CDR3 sequence is 16 residues long. J gave up 5 bases and V 3 bases, and 10 bases lay outside the gene matches. Germline loops: CDR1 MGHRA, CDR2 YSYEKL. CDR3 protein: CASSHQQGASIYGYTF. CDR3 bases: TGCGCCAGCAGCCACCAACAGGGGGCGTCCATTTATGGCTACACCTTC.